This TCR beta chain was documented in a study of T cell responses to AZD1222 COVID-19 vaccine (dated by TCRdb to about 2021). The study in broad terms: A total of around 240 trial participants underwent TCR sequencing, of whom roughly 210 had received two doses of AZD1222 and approximately 26 had received two doses of the MenACWY control vaccine. Trial participants were enrolled by age into subgroups of 18-55, 56-69 and 70-plus years, and about 150, 27 and 61 TCR-sequenced participants, respectively, were included in these subgroups.

As for this clone: The clone's antigen remains unknown. Nothing much larger sits one base from this clone, and base qualities are not available.

The V end loses 7 bases and the J end loses 4 bases, and a stretch of 15 bases separates them. The CDR3, cysteine through phenylalanine, is 14 amino acids long. Left in the record is the CDR3 DNA by itself, 42 bases read in frame from the first base. The CDR1 and CDR2 encoded by the germline V gene are MRHNA and SNTAGT. Overall study results and their limits: Epitopes outside the regions mutated in the B.1.351 and B.1.1.7 variants were reportedly recognized by nearly half of the unique spike-specific TCRs. Only a handful of AZD1222 recipients were SARS-CoV-2 seropositive at baseline, limiting conclusions about previously exposed vaccinees. Most participants were white British and females outnumbered males, and the authors suggested that clonal diversity may have been underestimated. After two AZD1222 doses, both the breadth and the depth of spike-specific TCRs were significantly higher than at day 0 and than in MenACWY recipients. CD4 TCRs associated with the vaccine covered the entire spike protein, and the dominant responses were in regions 160-218 and 743-854. The 56-69-year group was small, and its depth increase did not reach significance, likely because of low power. Because no samples from the day 14 peak response were available, repertoires could be characterized only after the peak T cell response.

The CDR3 regions of human TCRbeta chains were analyzed by immunosequencing. The paper's processing steps were these. TCRs in the repertoires were compared against a reference library of SARS-CoV-2-specific TCRs that had been generated with the MIRA antigen-specificity platform. Breadth meant the fraction of unique TCRs that were SARS-CoV-2-associated, whereas depth meant the fraction of total T cells that were SARS-CoV-2-associated. Each spike-specific TCR was assigned to its reactive spike region and to a CD4 or CD8 class using the MIRA data. Log10-transformed breadth and depth values were compared by one-way ANOVA with Sidak's multiple comparisons tests. The source is immuneACCESS, and TCRdb retained only in-frame sequences with V and J called. Part of the clones is not carried over; for the studies checked, unresolved V genes explain less than half of this, and the remainder is unexplained. V and J calls and clone size are given by that table; D and trimming were obtained from the DNA. The sample table records fewer than 50,000 clones; roughly 87% of these occur just once. Approximately 37% of the sample is in the top ten clones.

The sample's time point, from its label and the paper: about 28 days (+/-7) after the second vaccine dose. AZD1222 recipients whose second dose came at about 4 weeks and those whose second dose came at about 12 weeks were combined into one group, since spike-specific TCR depth and breadth did not differ between the two schedules. Vaccinee samples came from UK trials COV001 and COV002, including a single-blind randomized controlled phase 2/3 trial of AZD1222 (ChAdOx1 nCoV-19) in healthy adults. For TCRbeta chain sequencing, PBMC samples from trial participants were taken at day 0 and at day 28 after the second dose.

This receptor was obtained from an adult who received the AZD1222 COVID-19 vaccine. Sequencing used peripheral blood, obtained 28 days after the second AZD1222 dose. The chain is assembled from TRBV6-4 and TRBJ2-3, and perhaps TRBD2 as D gene, on 6 matching bases. The CDR3 is CASKREVGSDTQYF. The DNA is as follows: TGTGCCAGCAAGAGGGAGGTTGGATCAGATACGCAGTATTTT.